The source of this T cell receptor beta chain is a study of blood T cell repertoires in COVID-19. Background on the study: Acute and convalescent COVID-19 samples came from the United States, Italy and Spain. From T cells, B-cell-depleted T cells, or PBMCs came the material, which was cDNA or gDNA.

Method: immunoSEQ multiplex PCR; TCRdb's copy keeps in-frame clones and lacks some. The table includes some 530,000 clones, approximately 83% detected once. Input material: peripheral blood. The receptor was isolated from a human donor in a cohort sampled during active COVID-19.

The CDR3 protein is CASSLWRTIQPQHF. CDR3 nucleotides: TGTGCCAGCAGCCTATGGCGGACAATCCAGCCCCAGCATTTT. V gene TRBV7-8 combines with J gene TRBJ1-5; possibly TRBD1 for D (5 bases). The V and J ends lost 5 bases and 7 bases respectively, with 15 bases between them. The germline V gene encodes CDR1 SGHVS and CDR2 FQNEAQ. The CDR3 loop spans 14 amino acids. The full variable domain, completed using reference TRBV7-8 and TRBJ1-5, is GAGVSQSPRYKVAKRGQDVALRCDPISGHVSLFWYQQALGQGPEFLTYFQNEAQLDKSGLPSDRFFAERPEGSVSTLKIQRTQQEDSAVYLCASSLWRTIQPQHFGDGTRLSIL.